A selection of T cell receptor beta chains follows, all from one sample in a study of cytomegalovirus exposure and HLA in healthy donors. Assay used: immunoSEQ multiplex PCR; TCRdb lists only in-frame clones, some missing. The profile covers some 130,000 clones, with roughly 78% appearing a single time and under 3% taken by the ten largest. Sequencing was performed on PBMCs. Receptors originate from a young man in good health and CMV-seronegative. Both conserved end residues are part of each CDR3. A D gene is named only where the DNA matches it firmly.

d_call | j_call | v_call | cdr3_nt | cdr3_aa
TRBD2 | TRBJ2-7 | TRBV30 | TGTGCCTGGCGAATAGCGGGAGGGGGCCACGAGCAGTACTTC | CAWRIAGGGHEQYF
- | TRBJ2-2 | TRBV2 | TGTGCCAGCAGTGTCCAGGGACATTCTAACACCGGGGAGCTGTTTTTT | CASSVQGHSNTGELFF
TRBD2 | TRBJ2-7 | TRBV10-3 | TGTGCCATCAGTACTAGCGGGAGCTCCTACGAGCAGTACTTC | CAISTSGSSYEQYF
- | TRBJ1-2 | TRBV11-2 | TGTGCCAGCAGCTTAGCCCTGGGGAGTCATGGCTACACCTTC | CASSLALGSHGYTF
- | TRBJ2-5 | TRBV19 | TGTGCCAGTAGTATGGGCACCGTGGCGCCCAACCAAGAGACCCAGTACTTC | CASSMGTVAPNQETQYF
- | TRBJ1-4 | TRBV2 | TGTGCCAGCAGCAACAGGGTTCGAGAAAAACTGTTTTTT | CASSNRVREKLFF
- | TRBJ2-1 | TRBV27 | TGTGCCAGCAGTATCGCGACAAAACATGAGCAGTTCTTC | CASSIATKHEQFF
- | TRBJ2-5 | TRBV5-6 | TGTGCCAGCAGCTTAGGACGAGCGAGGGACTTC | CASSLGRARDF
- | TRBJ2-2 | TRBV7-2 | TGTGCCAGCAGCTTATCAGGGCCGAACACCGGGGAGCTGTTTTTT | CASSLSGPNTGELFF
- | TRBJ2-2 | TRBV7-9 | TGTGCCAGCAGCCAATTAGTAGCCGGGGAGCTGTTTTTT | CASSQLVAGELFF
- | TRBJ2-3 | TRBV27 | TGTGCCAGCAAACATTCCCCACGTCAGTGGCTTACAGATACGCAGTATTTT | CASKHSPRQWLTDTQYF
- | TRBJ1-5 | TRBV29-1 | TGCAGCGTAGCTAGAGACAGTGATCAGCCCCAGCATTTT | CSVARDSDQPQHF
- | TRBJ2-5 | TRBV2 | TGTGCCAGCAGTGCAGGACAGAGTACCCAGTACTTC | CASSAGQSTQYF
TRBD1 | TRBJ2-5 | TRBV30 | TGTGCCTGGGGGGACAGTGAGACCCAGTACTTC | CAWGDSETQYF
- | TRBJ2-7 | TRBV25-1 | TGTGCCAGCAATGGCGGGAACTCCTACGAGCAGTACTTC | CASNGGNSYEQYF
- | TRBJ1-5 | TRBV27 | TGTGCCAGCAGTTTTCCGGACAGAGATCAGCCCCAGCATTTT | CASSFPDRDQPQHF
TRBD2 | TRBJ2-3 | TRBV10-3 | TGTGCCATCAGTGAGTCGACTCCGTGGGGACTAGCGGGACCATACTATAACACAGATACGCAGTATTTT | CAISESTPWGLAGPYYNTDTQYF